Below, 14 T cell receptor beta chains from the same sample are listed, as sequenced in a study of T cell responses to AZD1222 COVID-19 vaccine. Sequenced by immunoSEQ multiplex PCR; TCRdb stores in-frame clones only, minus some. Of 110,000 to 150,000 clones in the sample, more than 75% were seen once. The source was peripheral blood, collected 28 days after the second AZD1222 dose. These receptors came from an adult who received the AZD1222 COVID-19 vaccine.

This sequence joins TRBV18 and TRBJ1-5, with 9 bases fitting TRBD1. The germline gives CDR1 KGHSH, CDR2 LQKENI. V shed 9 bases, J shed 6 bases, and the junction held 12 bases outside the gene matches. This CDR3 has 15 residues. In DNA form, the CDR3 reads TGTGCCAGTCATCCCGGGACAGGGATGGCTCAGCCCCAGCATTTT. Residues: CASHPGTGMAQPQHF.

The J gene is TRBJ1-1, the V gene TRBV4-2, with TRBD1 matching 8 bases. The CDR3 sequence is 13 residues long. Looked up from germline, CDR1 is LGHNA and CDR2 is YNFKEQ. J gave up 3 bases and V 7 bases, and 4 bases lay outside the gene matches. CDR3 residues: CASNQDRDTEAFF. DNA for the CDR3: TGTGCCAGCAACCAGGACAGGGACACTGAAGCTTTCTTT.

The chain joins TRBV5-1 to TRBJ2-1; a weak D match, TRBD1 (5 bases). Germline CDR1 is SGHRS and CDR2 is YFSETQ. The CDR3 has 17 amino acids. Trimming shortened V by 0 bases and J by 7 bases, and 20 bases separated the two germline ends. CDR3 in DNA: TGCGCCAGCAGCTTGGCCATGGGGCAGGGTACGGGTAATGAGCAGTTCTTC. Translated, it gives CASSLAMGQGTGNEQFF.

This sequence joins TRBV7-2 and TRBJ2-1; D is unresolved. This CDR3 region has 17 residues. The germline V and J ends were trimmed by 1 base and 1 base, with 14 bases remaining between them. In germline, CDR1 is SGHTA, CDR2 FQGNSA. Here the CDR3 DNA reads TGTGCCAGCAGCTTAGATGGGCCGCCGTCTTCCTACAATGAGCAGTTCTTC. As protein: CASSLDGPPSSYNEQFF.

The CDR3 DNA reads TGTGCCAGCAGCCCGATCGGTTTCACAGATACGCAGTATTTT. Amino acids: CASSPIGFTDTQYF. This rearrangement joins TRBV14 to TRBJ2-3; D is uncertain. The CDR3 is made up of 14 amino acids. The germline V gene encodes CDR1 SGHDN and CDR2 FVKESK. V lost 4 bases to trimming and J lost 2 bases, with 10 bases between them.

The chain links TRBV7-2 to TRBJ2-2; D gene uncertain. The germline V gene has CDR1 SGHTA and CDR2 FQGNSA. The V gene lost 2 bases and the J gene lost 4 bases, with 14 bases spanning the gap. This CDR3 contains 16 residues. This CDR3 is CASSLRVGLGTGELFF. The CDR3 nucleotides are TGTGCCAGCAGCTTAAGGGTGGGCCTTGGCACCGGGGAGCTGTTTTTT.

This chain joins TRBV5-4 and TRBJ2-2; 9 bases align to TRBD2. The germline gives CDR1 SGHNT, CDR2 YYREEE (reference sequence). This CDR3 comprises 14 residues. Trimming cost V 6 bases and J 6 bases; bases outside gene matches: 6. The CDR3 region has the DNA TGTGCCAGCAACCCCGGGACTAGCCCCGGGGAGCTGTTTTTT. Its protein is CASNPGTSPGELFF. Full variable domain (remainder filled in from reference TRBV5-4 and TRBJ2-2): ETGVTQSPTHLIKTRGQQVTLRCSSQSGHNTVSWYQQALGQGPQFIFQYYREEENGRGNFPPRFSGLQFPNYSSELNVNALELDDSALYLCASNPGTSPGELFFGEGSRLTVL.

The gene calls are TRBV9 and TRBJ1-4; D not certain. Germline loops: CDR1 SGDLS, CDR2 YYNGEE. The CDR3 runs 13 residues. V was cut by 6 bases and J by 7 bases, with 13 bases left in between. The CDR3 DNA sequence: TGTGCCAGCACCCGCGGGGTATCTGAAAAACTGTTTTTT. Amino acids: CASTRGVSEKLFF.

The V and J genes are TRBV9 and TRBJ2-7, with D perhaps matching TRBD2 (6 bases). Trimming shortened V by 2 bases and J by 3 bases, and 15 bases separated the two germline ends. Germline V gives CDR1 SGDLS, CDR2 YYNGEE. This CDR3 region has 15 residues. Here the CDR3 DNA reads TGTGCCAGCAGCGTGGCAAGCGGGTTGGTCTACGAGCAGTACTTC. Encoded protein: CASSVASGLVYEQYF.

The chain joins TRBV7-2 to TRBJ2-2; D remains unclear. The CDR3 is made up of 14 amino acids. CDR1 SGHTA and CDR2 FQGNSA come from the germline V gene. Trimming cost V 4 bases and J 9 bases, with 15 bases left between them. Written as DNA, the CDR3 is TGTGCCAGCAGCTCGAAGAACTGGGCGAGGGAGCTGTTTTTT. Its translation: CASSSKNWARELFF.

Only one count was recorded for this clone. The chain employs TRBV14 and TRBJ2-5; no clear D. V was trimmed by 6 bases and J by 3 bases, leaving 8 bases between them. Germline CDR1 and CDR2: SGHDN and FVKESK. There are 12 residues in the CDR3. The CDR3: CASRAIEETQYF. Here the CDR3 DNA reads TGTGCCAGCAGAGCCATAGAAGAGACCCAGTACTTC.

The chain couples TRBV24-1 to TRBJ2-7, with D perhaps TRBD1 (6 bases). Germline V CDR1 and CDR2: KGHDR, SFDVKD. This CDR3 is built from 15 residues. V was cut by 3 bases and J by 6 bases, with 17 bases left in between. DNA of the CDR3: TGTGCCACCAGTGATCCTGGGGAACAGGGTCGCGAGCAGTACTTC. The encoded protein is CATSDPGEQGREQYF.

This clone has a single count. V gene TRBV5-6 combines with J gene TRBJ2-3; a possible D gene is TRBD2 (7 bases). Trimming took off 4 bases at V and 3 bases at J, with 12 bases between the two ends. The germline V gene has CDR1 SGHDT and CDR2 YYEEEE. This CDR3 comprises 14 residues. CDR3 amino acids: CASSVGGVTDTQYF. CDR3 in DNA: TGTGCCAGCAGCGTAGGGGGGGTAACAGATACGCAGTATTTT.

The J gene is TRBJ2-1, the V gene TRBV6-5, with 10 bases identical to TRBD2. Germline V CDR1 and CDR2: MNHEY, SVGAGI. The CDR3 has 15 amino acids. V gave up 8 bases and J gave up 9 bases; unmatched junction bases: 13. DNA of the CDR3: TGTGCCAGCTACGGGGCTAGCGGGAGTAGAGGTGAGCAGTTCTTC. It codes for CASYGASGSRGEQFF.